Listed below are T cell receptor beta chains from one sample, sequenced in a study of T cell responses to AZD1222 COVID-19 vaccine. Sequencing was performed with immunoSEQ multiplex PCR; in TCRdb, only in-frame clones are kept and a portion is missing. The sample includes under 200,000 clones, around 90% of them seen just once. The material was peripheral blood, obtained 28 days after the second dose of the MenACWY control vaccine. The receptors were gathered from an adult who received the MenACWY meningococcal vaccine as a control. CDR3s include the opening cysteine and the closing phenylalanine or tryptophan. The D gene is left open where the match is weak. Clone size is not always given. Where it is, it says once, few, many or a class for expanded clones.

>12|-|-|TRBJ1-4|TRBV6-5
TGTGCCTCCAAGGGCGTTAATGAAAAACTGTTTTTT
CASKGVNEKLFF
>14|-|-|TRBJ2-1|TRBV28
TGTGCCAGCCTGAGGTCTTATCCGAGAGATGAGCAGTTCTTC
CASLRSYPRDEQFF
>13|-|-|TRBJ1-2|TRBV12-3/TRBV12-4
TGTGCCAGCAGTTTGGGGGTATCGCGAGGCTACACCTTC
CASSLGVSRGYTF
>12|-|once|TRBJ1-1|TRBV2
TGTGCCAGCAGTCAGGGGAGGGCTGAAGCTTTCTTT
CASSQGRAEAFF
>15|-|-|TRBJ2-3|TRBV5-4
TGTGCCAGCAGCTACGACGGGCACGGCACAGATACGCAGTATTTT
CASSYDGHGTDTQYF
>16|-|once|TRBJ1-5|TRBV28
TGTGCCAGCAGCCCCGAGGGGGGCTTCGGCAATCAGCCCCAGCATTTT
CASSPEGGFGNQPQHF
>14|-|-|TRBJ1-5|TRBV7-8
TGTGCCAGCAGCTTGGGGGGAGGCAATCAGCCCCAGCATTTT
CASSLGGGNQPQHF
>15|TRBD1|few|TRBJ2-7|TRBV7-2
TGTGCCAGCAGCTTAGCGGGACAGGGTACCTACGAGCAGTACTTC
CASSLAGQGTYEQYF
>15|TRBD1|-|TRBJ1-1|TRBV4-1
TGCGCCAGCAGCCGCGGACAGGGGGCGCAGTCCGAAGCTTTCTTT
CASSRGQGAQSEAFF
>12|-|-|TRBJ1-6|TRBV5-8
TGTGCCAGCACCCGCAGGAATTCACCCCTCCACTTT
CASTRRNSPLHF
>13|TRBD1|-|TRBJ1-1|TRBV6-4
TGTGCCAGCAGTGACGCAGGGGGCACTGAAGCTTTCTTT
CASSDAGGTEAFF
>15|-|-|TRBJ2-3|TRBV7-8
TGTGCCAGCAGCTTAGATCCTCCGAGCACAGATACGCAGTATTTT
CASSLDPPSTDTQYF
>13|TRBD1|-|TRBJ1-6|TRBV7-9
TGTGCCAGCAGCAGGACAGGGCCGGAGCCCCTCCACTTT
CASSRTGPEPLHF
>14|-|-|TRBJ1-3|TRBV6-5
TGTGCCAGCAGTCGGTCAGGGTCCGGAAACACCATATATTTT
CASSRSGSGNTIYF
>14|-|-|TRBJ2-1|TRBV7-6
TGTGCCAGCAGCTTAGCGGGAGTTAGCAATGAGCAGTTCTTC
CASSLAGVSNEQFF
>15|TRBD1|-|TRBJ2-5|TRBV5-1
TGCGCCAGCAGCTTGAATACAGGGGATGTGGAGACCCAGTACTTC
CASSLNTGDVETQYF
>15|TRBD2|-|TRBJ2-7|TRBV7-2
TGTGCCAGCAGCTTATACGGGAGGGGTACCTACGAGCAGTACTTC
CASSLYGRGTYEQYF
>11|-|-|TRBJ2-7|TRBV19
TGTGCCACTAAACAGACCTACGAGCAGTACTTC
CATKQTYEQYF
>15|-|-|TRBJ1-5|TRBV10-2
TGCGCCAGCAGTGACCGGGGGGCGAGGAATCAGCCCCAGCATTTT
CASSDRGARNQPQHF
>19|-|-|TRBJ2-7|TRBV6-8
TGTGCCAGCAGTTACCTCCCCCGGGGGCGACAGGACCCGGTCTACGAGCAGTACTTC
CASSYLPRGRQDPVYEQYF
>15|TRBD2|-|TRBJ2-7|TRBV5-1
TGCGCCAGCAGCTTGGGGACTAGCGCTACCTACGAGCAGTACTTC
CASSLGTSATYEQYF
>15|TRBD2|-|TRBJ2-3|TRBV7-2
TGTGCCAGCAGCTTAGGAGCGGGAATCACAGATACGCAGTATTTT
CASSLGAGITDTQYF
>13|-|-|TRBJ2-7|TRBV11-3
TGTGCCAGCAGCTTCTCTAGCTCCTACGAGCAGTACTTC
CASSFSSSYEQYF
>15|TRBD2|-|TRBJ2-3|TRBV28
TGTGCCAGCAGTCGGACTAGCGGGAGGGAGCATACGCAGTATTTT
CASSRTSGREHTQYF
>15|-|-|TRBJ2-1|TRBV24-1
TGTGCCACCCGGGGCGGGGACAGAATAGGCAATGAGCAGTTCTTC
CATRGGDRIGNEQFF
>18|-|once|TRBJ2-1|TRBV27
TGTGCCAGCAGTTTATCGCCCATTGCGGGGAGCTCCTACAATGAGCAGTTCTTC
CASSLSPIAGSSYNEQFF
>16|-|-|TRBJ2-7|TRBV27
TGTGCCAGCAGTAAAAACATCGGGACTGATAATTACGAGCAGTACTTC
CASSKNIGTDNYEQYF
>14|-|-|TRBJ2-7|TRBV27
TGTGCCAGCAGATTACAGGGAGTCTCTTACGAGCAGTACTTC
CASRLQGVSYEQYF
>16|TRBD1|-|TRBJ1-1|TRBV9
TGTGCCAGCAGCGTCTCGACAGGGGGCTTGAACACTGAAGCTTTCTTT
CASSVSTGGLNTEAFF
>16|-|-|TRBJ2-3|TRBV2
TGTGCCACTCCTTCGCGGGGTAACCGCCCCGTAGATACGCAGTATTTT
CATPSRGNRPVDTQYF
>17|TRBD2|-|TRBJ2-3|TRBV7-2
TGTGCCAGCAGCTCCGGGCTAGCGGGGAGAAGCACAGATACGCAGTATTTT
CASSSGLAGRSTDTQYF
>12|-|-|TRBJ1-1|TRBV2
TGTGCCAGCAGTGAAGTGCGGGGTGGGCCTTTCTTT
CASSEVRGGPFF
>13|-|-|TRBJ2-7|TRBV30
TGTGCCTGGAGTGGCGGAGGTGACTACGAGCAGTACTTC
CAWSGGGDYEQYF
>11|-|-|TRBJ1-2|TRBV29-1
TGCAGCGCCGAGAGGGGAAATGGCTACACCTTC
CSAERGNGYTF
>13|-|-|TRBJ1-2|TRBV28
TGTGCCAGCGGTGTGACAGGATGGGAAGGCTACACCTTC
CASGVTGWEGYTF
>13|-|-|TRBJ1-2|TRBV6-5
TGTGCCAGCAGTTTTTTAGCTAACTATGGCTACACCTTC
CASSFLANYGYTF
>13|-|-|TRBJ1-2|TRBV27
TGTGCCAGCGGTCAAACAGGGTCCTATGGCTACACCTTC
CASGQTGSYGYTF
>13|-|-|TRBJ2-5|TRBV5-1
TGCGCCAGCAGCTTGGGGGGGAGCCAGACCCAGTACTTC
CASSLGGSQTQYF
>16|TRBD2|-|TRBJ2-7|TRBV11-3
TGTGCCAGCACGGGCGTGACGGGAGGTCTCCTAGGCGAGCAGTACTTC
CASTGVTGGLLGEQYF
>13|-|once|TRBJ1-2|TRBV5-6
TGTGCCAGCAGCTTGGTATCCGACTATGGCTACACCTTC
CASSLVSDYGYTF
>16|TRBD2|-|TRBJ2-1|TRBV28
TGTGCCAGCAGTTTTGAGAGCGGGAGATGGTACAATGAGCAGTTCTTC
CASSFESGRWYNEQFF
>13|-|-|TRBJ1-5|TRBV12-3/TRBV12-4
TGTGCCAGCAGTTTAATAAGGGATCAGCCCCAGCATTTT
CASSLIRDQPQHF
>14|TRBD1|-|TRBJ2-7|TRBV5-4
TGTGCCAGCAGCTTGGAACAGGGGTCCTACGAGCAGTACTTC
CASSLEQGSYEQYF
>14|-|-|TRBJ1-1|TRBV3-1/TRBV3-2
TGTGCCAGCAGCCACGGCCAGGCGGCCACTGAAGCTTTCTTT
CASSHGQAATEAFF
>13|-|-|TRBJ1-1|TRBV6-5
TGTGCCAGCAGTCAAACAGGGAACACTGAAGCTTTCTTT
CASSQTGNTEAFF
>14|-|-|TRBJ1-5|TRBV7-2
TGTGCCAGCAGCCTAGGGCCTGGCAATCAGCCCCAGCATTTT
CASSLGPGNQPQHF
>14|-|-|TRBJ1-5|TRBV27
TGTGCCAGCAGTTTCCAGGGGAGCAGTCAGCCCCAGCATTTT
CASSFQGSSQPQHF
>13|TRBD1|-|TRBJ1-3|TRBV28
TGTGCCAGCAGACAGGGGGCTGGAAACACCATATATTTT
CASRQGAGNTIYF
>14|-|-|TRBJ2-1|TRBV28
TGTGCCAGCAGTTTATGGGATGACCGCAATGAGCAGTTCTTC
CASSLWDDRNEQFF
>16|TRBD2|-|TRBJ2-1|TRBV5-4
TGTGCCAGCAGCCCAACTAGCGGCCAATCCTACAATGAGCAGTTCTTC
CASSPTSGQSYNEQFF
>12|-|once|TRBJ2-1|TRBV19
TGTGCCAGTAGTATAGACTATATTGAGCAGTTCTTC
CASSIDYIEQFF
>15|-|-|TRBJ2-7|TRBV5-5
TGTGCCAGCAGCTTTCGGGACAACGACTCCTACGAGCAGTACTTC
CASSFRDNDSYEQYF
>15|-|-|TRBJ2-2|TRBV11-3
TGTGCCAGCAGCTTAGGCCGGCAGAACACCGGGGAGCTGTTTTTT
CASSLGRQNTGELFF
>13|TRBD2|-|TRBJ2-1|TRBV5-6
TGTGCCAGCGGACTAAGCGGGAGCGATGAGCAGTTCTTC
CASGLSGSDEQFF